Listed below are T cell receptor beta chains from one sample, sequenced in a study of blood T cell repertoires in COVID-19. Profiled with immunoSEQ multiplex PCR; TCRdb holds only in-frame clones, not every one. The sample has 75,000 or so clones, around 80% seen once. The sample consisted of peripheral blood. All receptors come from a man aged 55 to 69 with acute or convalescent COVID-19. Each CDR3 is given with its conserved first and last residue. The order of the fields is V gene, CDR3 protein.

>TRBV18
CASSLNGGRETQYF
>TRBV19
CASRPHPVSTDTQYF
>TRBV11-2
CASSQGQGGGRLFF
>TRBV9
CASSKIQGRDEQFF
>TRBV27
CASSSRGGLYSNQPQHF
>TRBV7-8
CASSLTSGSRYEQYF
>TRBV6-2/TRBV6-3
CASSSTYNEQFF
>TRBV9
CASSVVQDNYGYTF
>TRBV5-8
CASQGANSPLHF
>TRBV30
CAWSRGGQINSPLHF
>TRBV7-2
CASSPRTGTHEQYF
>TRBV7-6
CASSSATGANVLTF
>TRBV2
CASSIGDGSPLHF
>TRBV4-1
CASSKAVAGDYNEQFF
>TRBV19
CASSPRTGQVRGKETQYF
>TRBV28
CASRVTGTSGSGPYNEQFF
>TRBV3-1/TRBV3-2
CASSQEIGGGGSPFF
>TRBV9
CASSVDGRSDEQFF
>TRBV7-6
CASSRPSGRALNEQFF
>TRBV27
CASSLQQAYEQYF
>TRBV5-1
CASSAEGGYGYTF
>TRBV28
CASSAGSSGNTIYF
>TRBV3-1/TRBV3-2
CASSQEVGRNYGYTF
>TRBV23-1
CASRTIAGAGANVLTF
>TRBV18
CASSPTTTGANGYTF
>TRBV9
CASSGARGSYNEQFF
>TRBV7-3
CASSSGSGIRRLNEQFF
>TRBV3-1/TRBV3-2
CASSQATGGPGYQETQYF
>TRBV18
CASSPELVTYNEQFF
>TRBV28
CASRRASRINEQYF
>TRBV28
CASSPGQTFYEQYF
>TRBV6-5
CASSYVAYGSGETQYF
>TRBV19
CASTSTGEVAF
>TRBV7-2
CASSLVNVRDQPQHF
>TRBV11-2
CASGRQGSRTEAFF
>TRBV5-5
CASSFLSGRSNNEQFF